These 30 T cell receptor beta chains share one sample of origin, sequenced in a study of response to subunit inactivated influenza vaccine. Each CDR3 protein gets one entry after TCRdb re-called the RT-PCR reads with MiXCR. Among about 500,000 distinct CDR3 sequences listed, 15% to 20% were seen once. The starting material was CD4+ T cells sorted from PBMCs, obtained about 24 months after vaccination. These receptors all stem from a man aged 50-75 years who received an inactivated influenza vaccine.

In its sample, this clonotype was seen many times. Mismatch with germline at one junction end may stem from a read error. This chain uses TRBV7-2 with TRBJ1-2; D uncertain. Germline V CDR1 and CDR2: SGHTA, FQGNSA. The CDR3 spans 11 residues. The CDR3 bases are TGTGCCAGCAGCTTAGGGGTCCGAGCTTACTTC. This translates into CASSLGVRAYF.

V is TRBV6-5 and J is TRBJ1-2, with 8 bases matching TRBD1. The germline V gene encodes CDR1 MNHEY and CDR2 SVGAGI. The V and J ends lost 0 bases and 3 bases, in that order; junction bases with no gene match: 3. The CDR3 sequence is 15 residues long. In DNA, the CDR3 is TGTGCCAGCAGTTACTCGACAGGGGCTGACTATGGCTACACCTTC. As protein: CASSYSTGADYGYTF.

At least ten counts were recorded for this clonotype. The chain couples TRBV12-3 or TRBV12-4 to TRBJ1-5; the match to TRBD1 covers 11 bases. CDR3 length: 15 amino acids. V lost 6 bases, J lost 9 bases, and 10 bases stayed unmatched. CDR3: CASSPVPGQGGPQHF. The CDR3 DNA is TGTGCCAGCAGCCCCGTCCCGGGACAGGGGGGGCCCCAGCATTTT.

This sequence joins TRBV12-3 or TRBV12-4 and TRBJ2-2; the match to TRBD2 covers 9 bases. CDR3 length: 14 residues. Trimming took 2 bases from V and 6 from J; bases not matched to a gene: 1. The CDR3 loop reads CASSLIAGAGELFF. In DNA, the CDR3 is TGTGCCAGCAGTTTAATAGCGGGAGCCGGGGAGCTGTTTTTT.

The chain joins TRBV3-1 to TRBJ2-6; D uncertain. The germline V and J ends were trimmed by 8 bases and 3 bases, with 8 bases remaining between them. Looked up from germline, CDR1 is LGHDT and CDR2 is YNNKEL (reference sequence). The CDR3 is 13 residues long. CDR3 DNA sequence: TGTGCCAGCGCGTTGGATGGGGCCAACGTCCTGACTTTC. The encoded protein is CASALDGANVLTF.

This clonotype occurred a few times. The chain joins TRBV20-1 to TRBJ1-1; D unresolved. Germline V CDR1 and CDR2: DFQATT, SNEGSKA (reference sequence). This CDR3 comprises 14 residues. Trimming took 1 base from V and 0 from J, leaving 9 bases between them. CDR3 nucleotides: TGCAGTGCTAGAGGGTTACAGTTGAACACTGAAGCTTTCTTT. It yields the protein CSARGLQLNTEAFF.

The chain is built from TRBV30 and TRBJ2-2; D is unresolved. CDR1 GTSNPN and CDR2 SVGIG come from the germline V gene (reference sequence). Deletions cut 5 bases from V and 6 bases from J, with 7 bases between. There are 11 residues in the CDR3. The CDR3 region has the DNA TGTGCCTGGGTCATATCCGGGGAGCTGTTTTTT. This sequence encodes CAWVISGELFF.

This clonotype was counted between two and nine times. The chain has TRBV20-1 and TRBJ2-4, with 9 bases aligning to TRBD2. This CDR3 comprises 18 residues. Germline V gene lookup returns CDR1 DFQATT and CDR2 SNEGSKA (reference sequence). With V trimmed by 0 bases and J by 1 base, 10 bases remained unmatched. The CDR3 spells CSARDLPRSGGAKNIQYF. CDR3 coding DNA: TGCAGTGCTAGAGATTTACCTCGGAGCGGGGGGGCCAAAAACATTCAGTACTTC.

J is TRBJ2-7 and V is TRBV6-1; TRBD1 agrees at 7 bases. Trimming took 6 bases from V and 2 from J; bases not matched to a gene: 10. CDR3 length equals 15 residues. Looked up from germline, CDR1 is MNHNS and CDR2 is SASEGT. In nucleotides, the CDR3 is TGTGCCAGCAGCTCTCCCGGGACAGCGGCCTACGAGCAGTACTTC. Protein product: CASSSPGTAAYEQYF.

This chain connects TRBV14 to TRBJ2-7; possibly TRBD2 for D (5 bases). V shed 3 bases and J shed 4 bases, with 16 bases lying between them. Germline V gene sequence: CDR1 SGHDN, CDR2 FVKESK. The CDR3 loop spans 15 amino acids. CDR3 amino acids: CASSQLGLSKYEQYF. CDR3 nucleotides: TGTGCCAGCAGCCAGCTTGGACTCTCGAAATACGAGCAGTACTTC. The full variable domain, with the rest looked up from reference TRBV14 and TRBJ2-7, is EAGVTQFPSHSVIEKGQTVTLRCDPISGHDNLYWYRRVMGKEIKFLLHFVKESKQDESGMPNNRFLAERTGGTYSTLKVQPAELEDSGVYFCASSQLGLSKYEQYFGPGTRLTVT.

The chain employs TRBV5-1 and TRBJ2-2; TRBD2 matches at 8 bases. Germline lookup yields CDR1 SGHRS and CDR2 YFSETQ. With V trimmed by 0 bases and J by 6 bases, 7 bases remained unmatched. The CDR3 covers 16 residues. CDR3 DNA sequence: TGCGCCAGCAGCTTGGCGGCGCGGGGGGTCGCCGGGGAGCTGTTTTTT. Its translation is CASSLAARGVAGELFF.

This clonotype was picked up a small number of times. The V gene is TRBV7-9, the J gene TRBJ1-1; no definite D call. V lost 3 bases and J 0 bases, leaving 11 bases between the germline ends. CDR1 is SEHNR and CDR2 is FQNEAQ in the germline V gene (reference sequence). The CDR3 is 15 residues long. The DNA for the CDR3 is TGTGCCAGCAGCTTGCCAGGCACGATGAACACTGAAGCTTTCTTT. Protein sequence: CASSLPGTMNTEAFF. The full variable domain, in which reference TRBV7-9 and TRBJ1-1 provide the parts outside the CDR3, is DTGVSQNPRHKITKRGQNVTFRCDPISEHNRLYWYRQTLGQGPEFLTYFQNEAQLEKSRLLSDRFSAERPKGSFSTLEIQRTEQGDSAMYLCASSLPGTMNTEAFFGQGTRLTVV.

This sequence joins TRBV6-5 and TRBJ2-7; TRBD2 agrees at 9 bases. Germline V CDR1 and CDR2: MNHEY, SVGAGI. The CDR3 contains 15 residues. V shed 0 bases, J shed 1 base, and the junction held 1 base outside the gene matches. Here the CDR3 DNA reads TGTGCCAGCAGTTACTCTAGCGGGAGATCCTACGAGCAGTACTTC. Translation gives CASSYSSGRSYEQYF.

This clonotype was observed a few times. This sequence joins TRBV27 and TRBJ2-1; TRBD2 agrees at 8 bases. Germline CDR1 and CDR2: MNHEY and SMNVEV (reference sequence). CDR3 size: 12 residues. Trimming cost V 11 bases and J 6 bases; bases outside gene matches: 6. CDR3 in amino acids: CASGRAPNEQFF. CDR3 DNA: TGTGCCTCCGGGAGGGCCCCCAATGAGCAGTTCTTC.

The chain carries TRBV5-6 and TRBJ1-6; 8 bases fit TRBD1. The CDR3 loop spans 14 amino acids. The trim removed 0 bases at V and 10 bases at J, leaving 3 bases unmatched. Germline CDR1 SGHDT, CDR2 YYEEEE. CDR3 protein: CASSLEAGGSPLHF. DNA of the CDR3: TGTGCCAGCAGCTTGGAAGCAGGGGGCTCACCCCTCCACTTT.

This clonotype was detected a few times. The chain employs TRBV6-2 or TRBV6-3 and TRBJ1-3; TRBD1 might be the D (5 bases). Germline-derived CDR1 and CDR2 are MNHEY and SVGEGT. CDR3 size: 13 residues. V was trimmed by 10 bases and J by 5 bases, leaving 15 bases between them. CDR3 protein: CATTRTPRNTIYF. The CDR3 nucleotides read TGTGCCACCACAAGGACACCTCGAAACACCATATATTTT.

There are many counts of this clonotype. This chain joins TRBV10-3 and TRBJ2-7, with 10 bases aligning to TRBD2. The ends lost 10 bases at V and 6 bases at J; junction bases unmatched: 18. The CDR3 has 16 amino acids. CDR1 ENHRY and CDR2 SYGVKD come from the germline V gene. The CDR3 sequence: CASNADIAGGPAEQYF. DNA for the CDR3: TGTGCCAGCAACGCTGACATAGCGGGAGGCCCCGCCGAGCAGTACTTC.

This chain connects TRBV9 to TRBJ1-5; D remains ambiguous. The CDR3 totals 15 residues. Trimming took 0 bases from V and 1 from J, leaving 8 bases between them. Germline values: CDR1 SGDLS, CDR2 YYNGEE. DNA of the CDR3: TGTGCCAGCAGCGTAGAAGGGTTGAGCAATCAGCCCCAGCATTTT. Encoded protein: CASSVEGLSNQPQHF.

The CDR3 loop is CAWHGTRLKDYGYTF. The CDR3 bases are TGTGCCTGGCACGGGACACGACTTAAAGATTATGGCTACACCTTC. The chain combines TRBV30 with TRBJ1-2; weak D call: TRBD1 (6 bases). CDR1 and CDR2 (germline): GTSNPN, SVGIG (reference sequence). The CDR3 extends over 15 amino acids. V gave up 5 bases and J gave up 5 bases, with 21 bases separating them.

This chain uses TRBV10-3 with TRBJ2-7; 10 nucleotides line up with TRBD1. Germline CDR1 ENHRY, CDR2 SYGVKD. V lost 7 bases to trimming and J lost 4 bases; unmatched junction nucleotides: 4. The CDR3 runs 13 residues. CDR3 bases: TGTGCCATCAAGGGGACAGGGGTTTACGAGCAGTACTTC. Protein: CAIKGTGVYEQYF.

This clonotype was detected only a few times. The chain uses TRBV7-2 and TRBJ2-2; unclear D gene. This CDR3 is built from 16 residues. Germline loops: CDR1 SGHTA, CDR2 FQGNSA. Between the trimmed V and J ends, which lost 1 base and 1 base, there was a span of 10 bases. The CDR3, as DNA: TGTGCCAGCAGCTTAGTACGGCTCCTGAACACCGGGGAGCTGTTTTTT. Translating gives CASSLVRLLNTGELFF.

This clonotype was seen a handful of times. CDR3 nucleotides: TGTGCCAGTAGTATGGGGTACACCGGGGAGCTGTTTTTT. Encoded protein: CASSMGYTGELFF. The rearrangement uses TRBV19 and TRBJ2-2; D is ambiguous. V dropped 3 bases and J dropped 3 bases, with 5 bases sitting between them. The CDR3 contains 13 residues. Germline CDR1 and CDR2: LNHDA and SQIVND (reference sequence).

J is TRBJ2-7 and V is TRBV18; D perhaps matches TRBD1 (5 bases). This CDR3 is built from 14 residues. V was trimmed by 1 base and J by 7 bases, leaving 14 bases between them. The germline CDR1 and CDR2 sequences are KGHSH and LQKENI. CDR3 region: CASSPLGQTPEQYF. In DNA, the CDR3 is TGTGCCAGCTCACCACTTGGACAAACCCCTGAGCAGTACTTC.

This chain links TRBV24-1 with TRBJ1-5; D unclear. Germline-derived CDR1 and CDR2 are KGHDR and SFDVKD. V was shortened by 6 bases and J by 0 bases, with 5 bases between the two germline ends. The CDR3 runs 13 residues. CDR3 sequence reads: CATSLGSNQPQHF. Written as DNA, the CDR3 is TGTGCCACCAGTCTGGGTAGCAATCAGCCCCAGCATTTT.

This rearrangement joins TRBV11-2 to TRBJ2-5; 8 bases are shared with TRBD2. CDR3 size: 14 residues. J lost 5 bases, V lost 7 bases, and 9 bases had no gene match. From germline, CDR1 is SGHAT and CDR2 FQNNGV. CDR3 loop: CASIPGTSRETQYF. DNA for the CDR3: TGTGCCAGCATCCCGGGGACTAGTAGGGAGACCCAGTACTTC.

The V and J genes are TRBV20-1 and TRBJ1-1, with 7 bases identical to TRBD1. The germline V gene has CDR1 DFQATT and CDR2 SNEGSKA (reference sequence). The CDR3 has 14 residues. Germline trimming cut 0 bases from V and 1 base from J; bases unmatched to any gene: 2. The CDR3 loop is CSARDRDRNTEAFF. CDR3 DNA: TGCAGTGCTAGAGATAGGGACAGGAACACTGAAGCTTTCTTT.

This clonotype was detected only a few times. J is TRBJ2-1 and V is TRBV6-1; 10 nucleotides line up with TRBD1. This CDR3 contains 14 residues. Germline values: CDR1 MNHNS, CDR2 SASEGT. With 10 bases clipped from V and 3 bases from J, the junction kept 6 bases outside the gene matches. Here the CDR3 reads CATARDRGYNEQFF. The CDR3, as DNA: TGTGCCACCGCCCGGGACAGGGGCTACAATGAGCAGTTCTTC.

As regards this clonotype: At one end the junction does not follow the germline gene, possibly because of a read error. The chain combines TRBV7-2 with TRBJ1-2; no firm D call. Germline assignment: CDR1 SGHTA and CDR2 FQGNSA. There are 16 residues in the CDR3. The CDR3 loop is CASSLAPGPTAYGYTF. Here the CDR3 DNA reads TGTGCCAGCAGCCTAGCCCCCGGCCCGACGGCATATGGCTACACCTTC. The full variable domain, rest sourced from reference TRBV7-2 and TRBJ1-2, is GAGVSQSPSNKVTEKGKDVELRCDPISGHTALYWYRQSLGQGLEFLIYFQGNSAPDKSGLPSDRFSAERTGGSVSTLTIQRTQQEDSAVYLCASSLAPGPTAYGYTFGSGTRLTVV.

The chain links TRBV20-1 to TRBJ2-1; no reliable D call. The V and J ends lost 3 bases and 7 bases respectively, with 16 bases between them. The germline CDR1 and CDR2 sequences are DFQATT and SNEGSKA (reference sequence). This CDR3 is 14 amino acids long. The CDR3 bases are TGCAGTGCTAGTCTTGCCGTCGGAGAAAATGAGCAGTTCTTC. Translating gives CSASLAVGENEQFF.

The rearrangement uses TRBV11-2 and TRBJ2-5; 8 bases match TRBD2. The trim removed 5 bases at V and 1 base at J, leaving 9 bases unmatched. Germline V gene lookup returns CDR1 SGHAT and CDR2 FQNNGV. The CDR3 length is 16 residues. CDR3: CASSAGGPSGQETQYF. The CDR3 region has the DNA TGTGCCAGCAGCGCGGGGGGTCCTAGCGGCCAAGAGACCCAGTACTTC.